This is a list of T cell receptor beta chains from one sample in a study of OX40 agonist ivuxolimab in advanced cancers. Sequencing used immunoSEQ multiplex PCR; TCRdb keeps in-frame clones, though not all of them. This sample carries 40,000 to 45,000 clones, 80% to 90% of them seen once, and the ten largest clones take 12%. The source material was CD4+ or CD8+ T cells sorted from blood, sampled in a trial of the OX40 agonist ivuxolimab. Receptors were obtained from an adult with an advanced solid tumor such as melanoma, head and neck, liver or kidney cancer. The CDR3 runs from the conserved cysteine through the conserved F or W. Fields, in order: CDR3 length, V gene, clone size, J gene, D gene, CDR3 DNA, CDR3 protein. A D gene is named only where the DNA matches it firmly. Clone size, where shown, is once, few, many, or a class for clones that have expanded.

CDR3 length: 15
V gene: TRBV13
clone size: .
J gene: TRBJ2-5
D gene: .
CDR3 DNA: TGTGCCAGCACCAAACCAGGGGAAGGCCAAGAGACCCAGTACTTC
CDR3 protein: CASTKPGEGQETQYF

CDR3 length: 15
V gene: TRBV27
clone size: .
J gene: TRBJ1-1
D gene: .
CDR3 DNA: TGTGCCAGCAGTTTAATTGAAACATTTAGGACTGAAGCTTTCTTT
CDR3 protein: CASSLIETFRTEAFF

CDR3 length: 16
V gene: TRBV4-1
clone size: .
J gene: TRBJ2-1
D gene: .
CDR3 DNA: TGCGCCAGCAGCCAAGGGGGGCCGGCTGCCTACAATGAGCAGTTCTTC
CDR3 protein: CASSQGGPAAYNEQFF

CDR3 length: 13
V gene: TRBV6-1
clone size: .
J gene: TRBJ2-5
D gene: .
CDR3 DNA: TGTGCCAGCAGTCTGAACGGGGGTAGGACCCAGTACTTC
CDR3 protein: CASSLNGGRTQYF

CDR3 length: 14
V gene: TRBV12-5
clone size: .
J gene: TRBJ2-2
D gene: .
CDR3 DNA: TGTGCTAGTGGTTTGGTAGGAGCGACCGGGGAGCTGTTTTTT
CDR3 protein: CASGLVGATGELFF

CDR3 length: 15
V gene: TRBV7-9
clone size: .
J gene: TRBJ2-3
D gene: .
CDR3 DNA: TGTGCCAGCAGCTTTCCGGGGTTAGGATCTCATACGCAGTATTTT
CDR3 protein: CASSFPGLGSHTQYF

CDR3 length: 20
V gene: TRBV2
clone size: .
J gene: TRBJ2-2
D gene: .
CDR3 DNA: TGTGCCAGCAGTCCAACACTTCAACCCAAGTCAAAAGGTAGATCCGGGGAGCTGTTTTTT
CDR3 protein: CASSPTLQPKSKGRSGELFF

CDR3 length: 13
V gene: TRBV7-7
clone size: .
J gene: TRBJ1-6
D gene: .
CDR3 DNA: TGTGCCAGCAGCTTAGCGCCGGGTTCACCCCTCCACTTT
CDR3 protein: CASSLAPGSPLHF

CDR3 length: 17
V gene: TRBV7-2
clone size: .
J gene: TRBJ2-1
D gene: TRBD1
CDR3 DNA: TGTGCCAGCAGCCCAAGACAGGGGACTCCCATCCGAAATGAGCAGTTCTTC
CDR3 protein: CASSPRQGTPIRNEQFF

CDR3 length: 15
V gene: TRBV9
clone size: .
J gene: TRBJ2-2
D gene: .
CDR3 DNA: TGTGCCAGCAGCGCGGACAACTCAGACACCGGGGAGCTGTTTTTT
CDR3 protein: CASSADNSDTGELFF

CDR3 length: 15
V gene: TRBV2
clone size: few
J gene: TRBJ1-4
D gene: .
CDR3 DNA: TGTGCCAGCAGTGAATGGCGGGCCGAGAATGAAAAACTGTTTTTT
CDR3 protein: CASSEWRAENEKLFF

CDR3 length: 11
V gene: TRBV7-8
clone size: .
J gene: TRBJ1-1
D gene: .
CDR3 DNA: TGTGCCAGCAGCTACGGGGCTGAAGCTTTCTTT
CDR3 protein: CASSYGAEAFF

CDR3 length: 13
V gene: TRBV7-9
clone size: .
J gene: TRBJ2-7
D gene: .
CDR3 DNA: TGTGCCAGCAGCTTAGAGATCGAGTACGAGCAGTACTTC
CDR3 protein: CASSLEIEYEQYF

CDR3 length: 17
V gene: TRBV2
clone size: .
J gene: TRBJ1-2
D gene: .
CDR3 DNA: TGTGCCAGCAGTTCCGGGGCCGCCCTCGGCGGGTTCTATGGCTACACCTTC
CDR3 protein: CASSSGAALGGFYGYTF

CDR3 length: 16
V gene: TRBV27
clone size: .
J gene: TRBJ2-1
D gene: .
CDR3 DNA: TGTGCCAGCAGTCCCCCCCAGGGGCACAGGTACAATGAGCAGTTCTTC
CDR3 protein: CASSPPQGHRYNEQFF

CDR3 length: 11
V gene: TRBV7-9
clone size: .
J gene: TRBJ2-7
D gene: .
CDR3 DNA: TGTGCCTCGGTGGGGTCCTACGAGCAGTACTTC
CDR3 protein: CASVGSYEQYF

CDR3 length: 16
V gene: TRBV7-4
clone size: .
J gene: TRBJ2-1
D gene: TRBD2
CDR3 DNA: TGTGCCAGCAGCTTGGATAACGGGAGGCCCTACAATGAGCAGTTCTTC
CDR3 protein: CASSLDNGRPYNEQFF

CDR3 length: 11
V gene: TRBV5-5
clone size: .
J gene: TRBJ2-1
D gene: .
CDR3 DNA: TGTGCCAGCAGCTTGTCTGTCGAGCGGTTCTTC
CDR3 protein: CASSLSVERFF

CDR3 length: 17
V gene: TRBV5-1
clone size: .
J gene: TRBJ1-1
D gene: TRBD1
CDR3 DNA: TGCGCCAGCAGCTTCATCCGGGACAGGGGGCCGAACACTGAAGCTTTCTTT
CDR3 protein: CASSFIRDRGPNTEAFF

CDR3 length: 13
V gene: TRBV5-1
clone size: .
J gene: TRBJ2-7
D gene: .
CDR3 DNA: TGCGCCAGCAGCAGGGACGTTGCCTACGAGCAGTACTTC
CDR3 protein: CASSRDVAYEQYF

CDR3 length: 21
V gene: TRBV21-1
clone size: medium-sized
J gene: TRBJ1-6
D gene: .
CDR3 DNA: TGTGCCAGCAGCAAAACCGAGAGGTTGAGGGACAGGAGCTCCTATAATTCACCCCTCCACTTT
CDR3 protein: CASSKTERLRDRSSYNSPLHF

CDR3 length: 13
V gene: TRBV28
clone size: once
J gene: TRBJ1-5
D gene: TRBD1
CDR3 DNA: TGTGCCAGCCGGCCAGGGGGCGGGCAGCCCCAGCATTTT
CDR3 protein: CASRPGGGQPQHF

CDR3 length: 14
V gene: TRBV10-2
clone size: .
J gene: TRBJ1-1
D gene: .
CDR3 DNA: TGCGCCAGCAGTGAGTCGGGGGGGAACACTGAAGCTTTTTTT
CDR3 protein: CASSESGGNTEAFF

CDR3 length: 13
V gene: TRBV7-7
clone size: .
J gene: TRBJ1-5
D gene: .
CDR3 DNA: TGTGCTAGCAGCGCCGGCCTTAATCAGCCCCAGCATTTT
CDR3 protein: CASSAGLNQPQHF

CDR3 length: 15
V gene: TRBV2
clone size: few
J gene: TRBJ1-4
D gene: .
CDR3 DNA: TGTGCCAGCAGTGAAACCTTGGCAGTTTGGGAAAAACTGTTTTTT
CDR3 protein: CASSETLAVWEKLFF

CDR3 length: 15
V gene: TRBV6-5
clone size: .
J gene: TRBJ1-5
D gene: .
CDR3 DNA: TGTGCCAGCAGGTTCGACAGCTTAGTTAATCAGCCCCAGCATTTT
CDR3 protein: CASRFDSLVNQPQHF

CDR3 length: 17
V gene: TRBV5-4
clone size: .
J gene: TRBJ2-2
D gene: .
CDR3 DNA: TGTGCCAGCAGCTTGGCGGGGCGGGGAAGTCTCACCGGGGAGCTGTTTTTT
CDR3 protein: CASSLAGRGSLTGELFF

CDR3 length: 12
V gene: TRBV9
clone size: .
J gene: TRBJ1-1
D gene: .
CDR3 DNA: TGTGCCAGCAGTACAGGGAACACTGAAGCTTTCTTT
CDR3 protein: CASSTGNTEAFF

CDR3 length: 12
V gene: TRBV7-2
clone size: .
J gene: TRBJ2-7
D gene: .
CDR3 DNA: TGTGCCAGCATGAACAGCTTATACGAGCAGTACTTC
CDR3 protein: CASMNSLYEQYF

CDR3 length: 12
V gene: TRBV9
clone size: once
J gene: TRBJ1-2
D gene: .
CDR3 DNA: TGTGCCAGCAGCCCGCGAGGCTATGGCTACACCTTC
CDR3 protein: CASSPRGYGYTF

CDR3 length: 12
V gene: TRBV2
clone size: once
J gene: TRBJ1-2
D gene: TRBD1
CDR3 DNA: TGTGCCAGCTTAGGGAACAGGGGTGGCTACACCTTC
CDR3 protein: CASLGNRGGYTF

CDR3 length: 15
V gene: TRBV5-1
clone size: .
J gene: TRBJ1-6
D gene: TRBD1
CDR3 DNA: TGCGCCAGCAGCACCGGGACAGCCCAAAATTCACCCCTCCACTTT
CDR3 protein: CASSTGTAQNSPLHF

CDR3 length: 13
V gene: TRBV7-9
clone size: .
J gene: TRBJ1-1
D gene: .
CDR3 DNA: TGTGCCAGCACGACCCCAAGGGGCACTGAAGCTTTCTTT
CDR3 protein: CASTTPRGTEAFF

CDR3 length: 13
V gene: TRBV30
clone size: .
J gene: TRBJ1-1
D gene: .
CDR3 DNA: TGTGCCTGGAGTGTTAAGGACGCTTGGGAAGCTTTCTTT
CDR3 protein: CAWSVKDAWEAFF

CDR3 length: 15
V gene: TRBV5-8
clone size: .
J gene: TRBJ2-7
D gene: TRBD1
CDR3 DNA: TGTGCCAGCAGCGTAGGGACAGGTGCCCCTATCGAGCAGTACTTC
CDR3 protein: CASSVGTGAPIEQYF

CDR3 length: 18
V gene: TRBV28
clone size: .
J gene: TRBJ2-7
D gene: .
CDR3 DNA: TGTGCCAGCAGTTCCAGCATTCTCCCCGGGACCCAACCATACGAGCAGTACTTC
CDR3 protein: CASSSSILPGTQPYEQYF

CDR3 length: 14
V gene: TRBV28
clone size: .
J gene: TRBJ1-3
D gene: .
CDR3 DNA: TGTGCCAGCAGTCCACGGGTACGTGGAAACACCATATATTTT
CDR3 protein: CASSPRVRGNTIYF

CDR3 length: 14
V gene: TRBV7-9
clone size: .
J gene: TRBJ1-2
D gene: .
CDR3 DNA: TGTGCCAGCAGCCCTCCGGTACTAGGCTATGGCTACACCTTC
CDR3 protein: CASSPPVLGYGYTF

CDR3 length: 17
V gene: TRBV9
clone size: .
J gene: TRBJ2-1
D gene: .
CDR3 DNA: TGTGCCAGCAGCGTGGTAGGGGGAGGCAGCTCCTACAATGAGCAGTTCTTC
CDR3 protein: CASSVVGGGSSYNEQFF